These T cell receptor beta chains were read from a single sample in a study of post-analysis software for immune sequencing data. TCRdb re-called the PCR reads through MiXCR, storing one row per CDR3 protein. The profile shows roughly 540,000 distinct CDR3 sequences, around 34% of them singletons. Sequencing was carried out using blood. The receptors here all came from a girl younger than 18 with multiple sclerosis. Each CDR3 is given without its conserved first and last residue. D genes are given only for firm matches. Expanded clones are given a class, and other clones once, few, many or no size at all.

D: .; size: .; V: TRBV19; J: TRBJ1-2; CDR3: ASSIQGINYGYT
D: TRBD2; size: many; V: TRBV7-3; J: TRBJ2-3; CDR3: ASSPGTSGGRTDTQY
D: .; size: few; V: TRBV15; J: TRBJ1-2; CDR3: ATSRPSGPVNYGYT
D: .; size: .; V: TRBV10-3; J: TRBJ2-1; CDR3: AISGEGGENEQF
D: .; size: .; V: TRBV2; J: TRBJ2-5; CDR3: ASSTRDPETQY
D: .; size: .; V: TRBV9; J: TRBJ1-6; CDR3: ASSGDH
D: TRBD2; size: many; V: TRBV10-1; J: TRBJ2-5; CDR3: ASSESASGGETQY
D: TRBD1; size: few; V: TRBV10-2; J: TRBJ2-1; CDR3: ASMRGPGWDEQF
D: .; size: .; V: TRBV5-1; J: TRBJ2-2; CDR3: ASSLASGARTGELF
D: TRBD2; size: .; V: TRBV28; J: .; CDR3: ASSLYTRGLAGDEQY
D: TRBD1; size: few; V: TRBV7-2; J: TRBJ1-2; CDR3: ASSSAIPGQGFYGYT
D: .; size: .; V: TRBV28; J: TRBJ2-6; CDR3: AACQSYSGANVLT
D: TRBD1; size: .; V: TRBV29-1; J: TRBJ1-1; CDR3: SVHPGQGKAF
D: TRBD2; size: few; V: TRBV5-1; J: TRBJ2-1; CDR3: ASSFFGGDNEQF
D: .; size: few; V: TRBV11-2; J: TRBJ1-2; CDR3: ASSFESYGYT
D: .; size: .; V: TRBV20-1; J: TRBJ1-2; CDR3: SAREPLRDYGYT
D: TRBD1; size: .; V: TRBV7-9; J: TRBJ2-5; CDR3: ASRRDSASEETQY
D: TRBD1; size: .; V: TRBV12-3/TRBV12-4; J: TRBJ2-2; CDR3: ASSYRQGGAGELF
D: .; size: few; V: TRBV7-2; J: TRBJ2-4; CDR3: ASARATGWAAKNIQY
D: TRBD1; size: many; V: TRBV12-3/TRBV12-4; J: TRBJ1-4; CDR3: ASSPGQLNEKLF
D: TRBD1; size: .; V: TRBV20-1; J: TRBJ1-2; CDR3: SAPTTGGSGYLYGYT
D: .; size: few; V: TRBV3-1; J: TRBJ1-1; CDR3: ASSLQVGTEAF
D: TRBD1; size: .; V: TRBV16; J: TRBJ1-6; CDR3: ASSQATTGYSPLH
D: TRBD2; size: .; V: TRBV7-2; J: TRBJ2-5; CDR3: ASSPRLAGGETQY
D: TRBD2; size: few; V: TRBV7-8; J: TRBJ2-3; CDR3: ASSLAGSGGASWFDTQY
D: .; size: few; V: TRBV7-2; J: TRBJ1-2; CDR3: ASSLQGRGGYT
D: .; size: many; V: TRBV20-1; J: TRBJ1-2; CDR3: SARDIYLLYGYT
D: TRBD1; size: .; V: TRBV6-6; J: TRBJ1-5; CDR3: ASSYRDRVQPQH
D: .; size: few; V: TRBV20-1; J: TRBJ1-2; CDR3: SARGGRNYGYT
D: .; size: few; V: TRBV29-1; J: TRBJ2-7; CDR3: SVGGGRQGHEQY
D: TRBD1; size: .; V: TRBV5-1; J: TRBJ2-5; CDR3: ASSLALGTGEETQY
D: TRBD2; size: .; V: TRBV27; J: TRBJ2-1; CDR3: ASSSPGLAEGSFPNEQF
D: .; size: many; V: TRBV7-9; J: TRBJ2-7; CDR3: ASSRSEGYEQY
D: TRBD2; size: .; V: TRBV20-1; J: TRBJ2-5; CDR3: SARREGAGETQY
D: .; size: .; V: TRBV6-5; J: TRBJ1-1; CDR3: ASTPVDGKAF